The 26 T cell receptor beta chains listed next were all sequenced from one sample in a study of shared clonotypes between healthy human individuals. Some clones are missing from TCRdb's copy, which holds only in-frame ones; the method was immunoSEQ multiplex PCR. The table has some 2.3 million clones, approximately 93% seen once. The sample comprised naive CD4+ T cells from PBMCs. Subset here: CD45RA+ positively selected. Receptors originate from a man between 18 and 29 years old in good health. Some clones in this sample may be carry-over from other donors' samples.

The genes are TRBV7-7 and TRBJ2-1; 9 bases align to TRBD2. Unmatched junction bases numbered 5, after V lost 6 bases and J lost 5 bases. CDR1 SSHAT and CDR2 FNYEAQ come from the germline V gene (reference sequence). CDR3 length: 14 amino acids. The CDR3 bases are TGTGCCAGCAGTGCTAGCGGGAACCACAATGAGCAGTTCTTC. Translated, it gives CASSASGNHNEQFF.

V usage is TRBV5-1 and J usage is TRBJ1-4, with D possibly matching TRBD1 (6 bases). The V and J ends lost 4 bases and 7 bases respectively, with 17 bases between them. The length of the CDR3 is 15 residues. Germline V gene lookup returns CDR1 SGHRS and CDR2 YFSETQ. The CDR3 sequence is CASSKRRGMGEKLFF. CDR3 nucleotides: TGCGCCAGCAGCAAAAGAAGGGGGATGGGTGAAAAACTGTTTTTT.

The rearrangement uses TRBV2 and TRBJ2-5, with unresolved D. The better agreement between TRBJ2-7 and the DNA end casts doubt on the J call. The CDR3 covers 13 residues. Germline V CDR1 and CDR2: SNHLY, FYNNEI. The CDR3, as DNA: TGTGCCAGCTTATCCGGGCCCTCCTACGAGCAGTACTTC. Amino acid sequence: CASLSGPSYEQYF.

This CDR3 reads CASSAFLGGEQYF. As DNA, the CDR3 is TGCGCCAGCAGCGCTTTTCTAGGAGGCGAGCAGTACTTC. The gene calls are TRBV5-1 and TRBJ2-7; tentatively, D is TRBD2 (5 bases). The CDR3 extends over 13 amino acids. V was cut by 4 bases and J by 6 bases, with 14 bases left in between. The germline CDR1 and CDR2 sequences are SGHRS and YFSETQ.

The chain combines TRBV7-8 with TRBJ1-1, with D unclear. With 8 bases removed from V and 0 bases from J, the gap between germline ends came to 7 bases. The CDR3 loop spans 12 amino acids. Germline CDR1 and CDR2: SGHVS and FQNEAQ. This CDR3 is CASCRLNTEAFF. CDR3 DNA: TGTGCCAGCTGCCGCTTGAACACTGAAGCTTTCTTT.

The CDR3 loop is CASSLARPGGNEKLFF. DNA of the CDR3: TGTGCCAGCAGCTTAGCGAGGCCGGGGGGTAATGAAAAACTGTTTTTT. The J gene is TRBJ1-4, the V gene TRBV7-9; weak D call: TRBD1 (5 bases). CDR1 and CDR2 from the germline V gene are SEHNR and FQNEAQ (reference sequence). With 0 bases removed from V and 4 bases from J, the gap between germline ends came to 12 bases. The CDR3 contains 16 residues.

Comments on this clone: At the DNA level, this CDR3 is encoded by other sequences in the same sample as well. V and J are TRBV5-1 and TRBJ2-7, with 7 bases matching TRBD1. J was trimmed by 1 base and V by 4 bases; bases with no gene match: 8. The CDR3 runs 15 residues. Germline V gene data show CDR1 as SGHRS and CDR2 as YFSETQ. The CDR3 nucleotides are TGCGCCAGCAGCCTGGGACAGCCGCTTTCCTACGAGCAGTACTTC. Translated: CASSLGQPLSYEQYF.

This chain links TRBV12-5 with TRBJ1-1, with D perhaps TRBD1 (6 bases). V shed 7 bases and J shed 1 base, with 10 bases lying between them. The length of the CDR3 is 13 residues. In germline, CDR1 is LGHNT, CDR2 FRNRAP. CDR3 DNA: TGTGCTAGTGCCGTAGGGGGGAACACTGAAGCTTTCTTT. Its protein product is CASAVGGNTEAFF.

This chain uses TRBV6-5 with TRBJ2-3; TRBD2 aligns across 8 bases. Germline V CDR1 and CDR2: MNHEY, SVGAGI. The V segment lost 4 bases and the J segment 6 bases; nucleotides outside the gene matches: 9. This CDR3 spans 15 amino acids. The CDR3 protein is CASSSGGRTEDTQYF. CDR3 coding DNA: TGTGCCAGCAGTTCGGGCGGGAGGACTGAGGATACGCAGTATTTT.

The chain recombines TRBV7-2 with TRBJ1-1; D is perhaps TRBD1 (6 bases). Germline lookup yields CDR1 SGHTA and CDR2 FQGNSA. With 6 bases removed from V and 3 bases from J, the gap between germline ends came to 14 bases. The CDR3 loop spans 14 amino acids. The CDR3 protein is CASRSNRVDTEAFF. In DNA, the CDR3 is TGTGCCAGCAGGTCAAACAGGGTCGACACTGAAGCTTTCTTT. Combining the CDR3 with reference TRBV7-2 and TRBJ1-1 gives the whole variable domain GAGVSQSPSNKVTEKGKDVELRCDPISGHTALYWYRQSLGQGLEFLIYFQGNSAPDKSGLPSDRFSAERTGGSVSTLTIQRTQQEDSAVYLCASRSNRVDTEAFFGQGTRLTVV.

This clone is a singleton in its sample. This chain joins TRBV4-2 and TRBJ2-7; 11 bases align to TRBD2. The CDR3 runs 15 residues. From germline, CDR1 is LGHNA and CDR2 YNFKEQ. V shed 0 bases and J 6 bases; nucleotides not matched to a gene: 4. CDR3 DNA: TGTGCCAGCAGCCAAGATTGGCTAGCGGGAGGCGAGCAGTACTTC. It translates to CASSQDWLAGGEQYF.

This clone has a single count. The chain recombines TRBV7-3 with TRBJ2-2; a possible D gene is TRBD2 (6 bases). V was pared by 11 bases and J by 5 bases, with 9 bases between. The CDR3 totals 11 residues. The V gene's germline CDR1 is SGHTA and CDR2 FQGTGA. The CDR3 DNA reads as TGTGCCGAACGGGGGACCGGGGAGCTGTTTTTT. Its translation is CAERGTGELFF. The variable domain in full, with the rest retrieved from reference TRBV7-3 and TRBJ2-2, is GAGVSQTPSNKVTEKGKYVELRCDPISGHTALYWYRQSLGQGPEFLIYFQGTGAADDSGLPNDRFFAVRPEGSVSTLKIQRTERGDSAVYLCAERGTGELFFGEGSRLTVL.

This clone was detected once. This chain uses TRBV30 with TRBJ2-1, with D tentatively TRBD1 or TRBD2 (5 bases each). The V gene's germline CDR1 is GTSNPN and CDR2 SVGIG (reference sequence). Trimming cost V 2 bases and J 11 bases, with 16 bases left between them. This CDR3 is built from 13 residues. The CDR3 DNA reads as TGTGCCTGGAGTTCCCTTGGGGGAGCCCAGCAGTTCTTC. It is translated as CAWSSLGGAQQFF.

The CDR3 sequence: CASSINPSGSLYEQYF. Written as DNA, the CDR3 is TGTGCCAGCAGTATTAATCCTAGCGGGTCCCTCTACGAGCAGTACTTC. The chain combines TRBV5-4 with TRBJ2-7, with 8 bases lining up with TRBD2. Germline V gene sequence: CDR1 SGHNT, CDR2 YYREEE (reference sequence). J gave up 3 bases and V 5 bases, and 13 bases lay outside the gene matches. This CDR3 is built from 16 residues. The full variable domain, completed using reference TRBV5-4 and TRBJ2-7, is ETGVTQSPTHLIKTRGQQVTLRCSSQSGHNTVSWYQQALGQGPQFIFQYYREEENGRGNFPPRFSGLQFPNYSSELNVNALELDDSALYLCASSINPSGSLYEQYFGPGTRLTVT.

The chain is built from TRBV12-5 and TRBJ1-2; 7 bases align to TRBD1. CDR3 length: 14 amino acids. V was clipped by 5 bases and J by 5 bases; unmatched bases: 8. Germline V lookup: CDR1 LGHNT, CDR2 FRNRAP. The CDR3: CASGQEGRGYGYTF. The CDR3 DNA sequence: TGTGCTAGTGGTCAGGAGGGCAGGGGGTATGGCTACACCTTC.

The gene calls are TRBV28 and TRBJ1-2, with D possibly TRBD1 on 6 matching bases. Germline CDR1 MDHEN, CDR2 SYDVKM. The CDR3 totals 13 residues. V was clipped by 6 bases and J by 5 bases, with 13 bases between them. The DNA of the CDR3 is TGTGCCAGCAGCACCGGGACAAATTATGGCTACACCTTC. Translating it yields CASSTGTNYGYTF.

Remarks on this clone: Other DNA sequences in this specimen translate into the identical CDR3. This chain joins TRBV5-1 and TRBJ2-1, with 10 nucleotides matching TRBD1. From germline, CDR1 is SGHRS and CDR2 YFSETQ. With 4 bases clipped from V and 8 bases from J, the junction kept 6 bases outside the gene matches. This CDR3 is built from 14 residues. The CDR3 DNA follows: TGCGCCAGCAGCCTAGGACAGGGGGGCGATGAGCAGTTCTTC. Protein: CASSLGQGGDEQFF. Looking up the rest from reference TRBV5-1 and TRBJ2-1 gives the full variable domain: KAGVTQTPRYLIKTRGQQVTLSCSPISGHRSVSWYQQTPGQGLQFLFEYFSETQRNKGNFPGRFSGRQFSNSRSEMNVSTLELGDSALYLCASSLGQGGDEQFFGPGTRLTVL.

This chain links TRBV7-2 with TRBJ1-5, with 11 positions matching TRBD1. Trimming took 8 bases from V and 3 from J; bases not matched to a gene: 12. Germline V gene data show CDR1 as SGHTA and CDR2 as FQGNSA. The CDR3 covers 17 residues. The CDR3 DNA is TGTGCCAGCTCATTAACCGGGACAGGGGGATACAATCAGCCCCAGCATTTT. It encodes CASSLTGTGGYNQPQHF.

The chain is built from TRBV4-1 and TRBJ2-5; no clear D. V was cut by 4 bases and J by 5 bases, with 14 bases left in between. Germline CDR1 reads MGHRA; CDR2 reads YSYEKL. This CDR3 has 14 residues. The CDR3 here is CASSPAPGRETQYF. The CDR3 coding sequence is TGCGCCAGCAGCCCTGCCCCTGGGCGGGAGACCCAGTACTTC.

This chain joins TRBV18 and TRBJ1-2, with TRBD1 identical over 11 bases. Germline lookup yields CDR1 KGHSH and CDR2 LQKENI. CDR3 length: 16 amino acids. The V and J ends lost 4 bases and 2 bases, in that order; junction bases with no gene match: 6. This CDR3 is CASSQAGTGGNYGYTF. As DNA, the CDR3 is TGTGCCAGCTCACAAGCCGGGACAGGGGGAAACTATGGCTACACCTTC.

The rearrangement links TRBV18 to TRBJ2-2; D remains ambiguous. CDR1 and CDR2 from the germline V gene are KGHSH and LQKENI. V dropped 3 bases and J dropped 5 bases, with 10 bases sitting between them. The CDR3 is 14 amino acids. The CDR3 loop is CASSPTYPTGELFF. Here the CDR3 DNA reads TGTGCCAGCTCACCTACCTATCCGACCGGGGAGCTGTTTTTT.

V usage is TRBV5-1 and J usage is TRBJ1-2, with D unresolved. This CDR3 spans 14 amino acids. Trimming left V 1 base short and J 1 base short, with 8 bases between. Germline V CDR1 and CDR2: SGHRS, YFSETQ. In DNA, the CDR3 is TGCGCCAGCAGCTTGTCCGCCAGTAACTATGGCTACACCTTC. Translated, it gives CASSLSASNYGYTF.

This chain uses TRBV5-1 with TRBJ2-5; TRBD1 agrees at 9 bases. Germline values: CDR1 SGHRS, CDR2 YFSETQ. This CDR3 is 16 amino acids long. V was clipped by 0 bases and J by 4 bases; unmatched bases: 7. CDR3 protein: CASSLVGTGRSETQYF. The CDR3 coding sequence is TGCGCCAGCAGCTTGGTCGGGACAGGGCGTTCAGAGACCCAGTACTTC.

The rearrangement joins TRBV6-1 to TRBJ2-7; D unresolved. The V gene's germline CDR1 is MNHNS and CDR2 SASEGT. This CDR3 is 15 amino acids long. V lost 0 bases to trimming and J lost 5 bases, with 14 bases between them. The CDR3 is CASSEAAGVGHEQYF. CDR3 sequence (DNA): TGTGCCAGCAGTGAAGCCGCAGGCGTTGGACACGAGCAGTACTTC.

The gene calls are TRBV5-1 and TRBJ2-5, with D hard to call. Trimming took 2 bases from V and 10 from J, leaving 12 bases between them. Germline V gives CDR1 SGHRS, CDR2 YFSETQ. This CDR3 is 12 amino acids long. For the CDR3, the DNA is TGCGCCAGCAGCTTAGACCTCGCCAACCAGTACTTC. Protein: CASSLDLANQYF. Looking up the rest from reference TRBV5-1 and TRBJ2-5 gives the full variable domain: KAGVTQTPRYLIKTRGQQVTLSCSPISGHRSVSWYQQTPGQGLQFLFEYFSETQRNKGNFPGRFSGRQFSNSRSEMNVSTLELGDSALYLCASSLDLANQYFGPGTRLLVL.

J is TRBJ2-1 and V is TRBV7-2; 7 positions agree with TRBD2. Germline-derived CDR1 and CDR2 are SGHTA and FQGNSA. The V and J ends lost 6 bases and 5 bases, in that order; junction bases with no gene match: 10. The CDR3 extends over 15 amino acids. CDR3 nucleotide sequence: TGTGCCAGCAGTTATCGGGAGGCGGTCCACAATGAGCAGTTCTTC. Encoded protein: CASSYREAVHNEQFF.